The clone carrying this T cell receptor beta chain was seen a handful of times. The antigen is undetermined. Documented treatment: roughly 10-day PBMC culture with coronavirus spike peptide pools or control peptides (ViraFEST assay). Pre-COVID-19 pandemic sampling (2011-2018) yielded the unexposed donor's CD4+ T cells. The V gene lost 5 bases and the J gene lost 5 bases, with 15 bases spanning the gap. There are 13 residues in the CDR3. Germline values: CDR1 DFQATT, CDR2 SNEGSKA (reference sequence). The data were taken from a study of vaccination and CD4 T cells after COVID-19. Overall study results and limits: Going from approximately 21 to 40, median SARS-CoV-2-reactive clonotypes did not rise significantly.

Scientists ran DNA taken from cultured CD4+ T cells through the Oncomine TCR Beta short-read assay for sequencing. TCRdb redid the calling of the PCR reads with MiXCR, one entry per CDR3 protein. In the table there are about 6,600 distinct CDR3 sequences, 45% to 55% of which are singletons. The receptor's source is a human donor in good health. V and J are TRBV20-1 and TRBJ2-5; D perhaps matches TRBD2 (6 bases). Sequencing input: CD4+ T cells from blood, cultured in vitro. CDR3 DNA sequence: TGCAGTGCTCCAGAGGCGGGGAGGGAGACCCAGTACTTC. As protein: CSAPEAGRETQYF.